Given below is one T cell receptor (beta chain) in context. The antigen remains unidentified. This specimen comes from a study of CD8 T cells in Susac syndrome. Study results and limitations: The relatively small number of individuals in the TCR sequencing and HLA analysis was acknowledged by the study.

RNA amounts of about 0.5 to 1 ug underwent reverse transcription with random hexamers. From the immunoSEQ multiplex PCR reads, TCRdb called clonotypes with MiXCR, one entry per CDR3 protein. The sample includes about 300,000 distinct CDR3 sequences, 85% seen only once; the top ten take roughly 0.22%. The sample taken for sequencing was CD8+ T cells from PBMCs. This TCR was recovered from a human donor with multiple sclerosis.

CDR3 region: CASSPPLGQIIDPHTRGTEAFF. CDR3 DNA: TGTGCCAGCAGCCCCCCCTTAGGGCAGATAATAGACCCTCACACCCGCGGCACTGAAGCTTTCTTT. The rearrangement uses TRBV11-2 and TRBJ1-1; D uncertain. Germline V gives CDR1 SGHAT, CDR2 FQNNGV. V lost 5 bases to trimming and J lost 4 bases, with 38 bases between them. This CDR3 spans 22 amino acids.